This T cell receptor (beta chain) appears in the sequencing data of a study of blood T cell repertoires in COVID-19. With V trimmed by 6 bases and J by 7 bases, 4 bases remained unmatched. Germline V gives CDR1 DFQATT, CDR2 SNEGSKA (reference sequence). The CDR3 is 11 residues long. Concerning this clone itself: Other DNA sequences from this sample encode an identical CDR3 as well.

Sequencing used immunoSEQ multiplex PCR; TCRdb keeps in-frame clones, though not all of them. The sample holds some 200,000 clones, around four fifths seen once. Material for sequencing was PBMCs or T cells enriched from blood (not recorded which). V and J are TRBV20-1 and TRBJ1-2; TRBD1 matches at 8 bases. This clonotype was obtained from a woman between 50 and 59 years old who had recovered from COVID-19. Here the CDR3 reads CSAPGGGGYTF. The CDR3 nucleotides read TGCAGTGCCCCAGGGGGCGGTGGCTACACCTTC.